Following are 22 T cell receptor beta chains from one sample sequenced in a study of stem cell transplantation in POMP-related autoinflammatory disease. Using immunoSEQ multiplex PCR, the repertoire was profiled, and TCRdb retains in-frame clones only, with some absent. The sample contains roughly 28,000 clones, around four fifths of which appear only once. This material consisted of CD4+ T cells from PBMCs, taken before stem cell transplantation. The receptor set was obtained from a human donor with POMP-related autoinflammation and immune dysregulation (PRAID).

The chain is built from TRBV11-2 and TRBJ1-1; a possible D gene is TRBD1 (5 bases). The V gene's germline CDR1 is SGHAT and CDR2 FQNNGV. This CDR3 is built from 13 residues. The V gene lost 5 bases and the J gene lost 4 bases, with 11 bases spanning the gap. The chain's CDR3 is CASSLGAPTEAFF. The CDR3 nucleotides are TGTGCCAGCAGCCTAGGGGCGCCCACTGAAGCTTTCTTT.

This chain uses TRBV4-1 with TRBJ1-2; D possibly corresponds to TRBD1 (6 bases). Germline CDR1 is MGHRA and CDR2 is YSYEKL. With 4 bases removed from V and 6 bases from J, the gap between germline ends came to 21 bases. The CDR3 length is 16 residues. The CDR3 sequence is CASSPPGHQTGHGYTF. In DNA, the CDR3 is TGCGCCAGCAGCCCGCCGGGACACCAAACGGGACATGGCTACACCTTC.

This chain uses TRBV28 with TRBJ2-7; 8 bases line up with TRBD1. This CDR3 is built from 15 residues. The V segment lost 7 bases and the J segment 2 bases; nucleotides outside the gene matches: 10. CDR1 and CDR2 (germline): MDHEN, SYDVKM. For the CDR3, the DNA is TGTGCCAGCACCACAGGGGGGCGTCTAACCTACGAGCAGTACTTC. Translation: CASTTGGRLTYEQYF.

Details on this clone: The junction shows a germline mismatch at one end, possibly a read error. J is TRBJ2-5 and V is TRBV5-1; D possibly matches TRBD1 or TRBD2 (6 bases each). The CDR3 spans 13 residues. Germline assignment: CDR1 SGHRS and CDR2 YFSETQ. CDR3: CASTLGGPETQYF. DNA of the CDR3: TGCGCCAGCACCTTGGGGGGCCCAGAGACCCAGTACTTC.

The V gene is TRBV4-1, the J gene TRBJ1-4; 9 positions agree with TRBD1. Germline V gene sequence: CDR1 MGHRA, CDR2 YSYEKL. The CDR3 is 15 amino acids. Trimming cost V 4 bases and J 10 bases; bases outside gene matches: 10. The CDR3 DNA reads as TGCGCCAGCAGCCGCATGACAGGGGGTGTTGGAAAACTGTTTTTT. This sequence encodes CASSRMTGGVGKLFF.

The chain has TRBV7-9 and TRBJ1-1; possible D gene TRBD1, 5 bases. V shed 0 bases and J shed 4 bases, with 9 bases lying between them. This CDR3 contains 14 residues. CDR1 SEHNR and CDR2 FQNEAQ come from the germline V gene (reference sequence). Here the CDR3 DNA reads TGTGCCAGCAGCTTAGCCCCAAGGGGCACTGAAGCTTTCTTT. Translating gives CASSLAPRGTEAFF.

The chain combines TRBV5-6 with TRBJ1-1; TRBD1 matches at 7 bases. The CDR3 extends over 14 amino acids. The junction had 6 bases not matched to a gene; V was cut back by 2 bases and J by 5 bases. Germline V gene lookup returns CDR1 SGHDT and CDR2 YYEEEE. The CDR3 DNA reads as TGTGCCAGCAGCTTTATGGCAGGGGGGACTGAAGCTTTCTTT. Translating it yields CASSFMAGGTEAFF.

This chain connects TRBV6-1 to TRBJ2-1; 9 bases are a match to TRBD2. The CDR3 consists of 14 residues. Trimming removed 6 bases from V and 6 bases from J; junction bases left unmatched: 6. Germline lookup yields CDR1 MNHNS and CDR2 SASEGT. The DNA of the CDR3 is TGTGCCAGCAGAGTCCTAGCGGGAATCAATGAGCAGTTCTTC. This gives the protein CASRVLAGINEQFF.

The CDR3 is CASSLAGGEETQYF. CDR3 nucleotides: TGCGCCAGCAGCTTGGCTGGGGGCGAGGAGACCCAGTACTTC. The V gene is TRBV5-1, the J gene TRBJ2-5; weak D call: TRBD1 (6 bases). V dropped 0 bases and J dropped 5 bases, with 11 bases sitting between them. Germline V lookup: CDR1 SGHRS, CDR2 YFSETQ. CDR3 length: 14 residues.

This clone has just one count. The chain joins TRBV7-9 to TRBJ1-1; D is perhaps TRBD1 (6 bases). With 6 bases removed from V and 3 bases from J, the gap between germline ends came to 11 bases. The germline V gene has CDR1 SEHNR and CDR2 FQNEAQ (reference sequence). The CDR3 sequence is 13 residues long. Written as DNA, the CDR3 is TGTGCCAGCAGTCGACAGGATGACACTGAAGCTTTCTTT. Translating gives CASSRQDDTEAFF.

This chain connects TRBV6-1 to TRBJ1-2; D gene unclear. The CDR3 runs to 15 residues. CDR1 is MNHNS and CDR2 is SASEGT in the germline V gene. Trimming took off 5 bases at V and 2 bases at J, with 15 bases between the two ends. This CDR3 reads CASSLTGRRNYGYTF. The CDR3 DNA follows: TGTGCCAGCAGTCTCACGGGCAGGAGGAACTATGGCTACACCTTC.

The V gene is TRBV7-2, the J gene TRBJ2-1; TRBD1 might be the D (6 bases). V shed 6 bases and J shed 2 bases, with 14 bases lying between them. Germline CDR1 SGHTA, CDR2 FQGNSA. The CDR3 runs 15 residues. Here the CDR3 DNA reads TGTGCCAGCAGTACACAGGGCCCTACCTACAATGAGCAGTTCTTC. Protein sequence: CASSTQGPTYNEQFF.

This chain joins TRBV6-6 and TRBJ2-3; maybe TRBD1 (6 bases). Looked up from germline, CDR1 is MNHNY and CDR2 is SVGAGI (reference sequence). The CDR3 is made up of 14 amino acids. Trimming stripped 2 bases from V and 6 bases from J, with 12 bases between. CDR3 sequence: CASSYVQGEDTQYF. CDR3 nucleotides: TGTGCCAGCAGTTACGTACAGGGAGAGGATACGCAGTATTTT.

The gene calls are TRBV5-1 and TRBJ2-1; D is perhaps TRBD2 (6 bases). In germline, CDR1 is SGHRS, CDR2 YFSETQ. This CDR3 is built from 15 residues. The V and J ends lost 2 bases and 7 bases respectively, with 16 bases between them. CDR3 sequence (DNA): TGCGCCAGCAGCTTTTCGGAACTAGCATTAAATGAGCAGTTCTTC. Translation gives CASSFSELALNEQFF.

The V gene is TRBV30, the J gene TRBJ2-3; TRBD1 matches at 8 bases. Trimming at V came to 4 bases and at J to 2 bases, leaving 2 bases not matched to a gene. Germline CDR1 is GTSNPN and CDR2 is SVGIG (reference sequence). The CDR3 is made up of 13 amino acids. In DNA form, the CDR3 reads TGTGCCTGGACAGGGGGCAACACAGATACGCAGTATTTT. Its protein product is CAWTGGNTDTQYF. The full variable domain, in which reference TRBV30 and TRBJ2-3 provide the parts outside the CDR3, is SQTIHQWPATLVQPVGSPLSLECTVEGTSNPNLYWYRQAAGRGLQLLFYSVGIGQISSEVPQNLSASRPQDRQFILSSKKLLLSDSGFYLCAWTGGNTDTQYFGPGTRLTVL.

This chain connects TRBV4-1 to TRBJ1-4; 9 nucleotides align to TRBD1. The germline V gene has CDR1 MGHRA and CDR2 YSYEKL. This CDR3 is built from 17 residues. V lost 2 bases and J lost 2; bases outside the gene matches: 6. The chain's CDR3 is CASSQTGQGLTNEKLFF. CDR3 coding DNA: TGCGCCAGCAGCCAAACCGGACAGGGGTTGACTAATGAAAAACTGTTTTTT.

V is TRBV7-4 and J is TRBJ2-5, with 11 positions matching TRBD2. The V and J ends lost 2 bases and 4 bases, in that order; junction bases with no gene match: 0. Germline CDR1 is SGHVT and CDR2 is SQSDAQ. The CDR3 sequence is 14 residues long. The CDR3 spells CASSLTSGRETQYF. The CDR3 DNA sequence: TGTGCCAGCAGCTTAACTAGCGGGAGAGAGACCCAGTACTTC.

The chain couples TRBV20-1 to TRBJ2-7; D unclear. The germline V and J ends were trimmed by 4 bases and 11 bases, with 12 bases remaining between them. This CDR3 is 10 amino acids long. Per germline, CDR1 DFQATT and CDR2 SNEGSKA (reference sequence). The chain's CDR3 is CSAKGLTEYF. Written as DNA, the CDR3 is TGCAGTGCTAAAGGCCTCACGGAGTACTTC.

This chain joins TRBV5-1 and TRBJ2-2; D might be TRBD1 (6 bases). Germline V gives CDR1 SGHRS, CDR2 YFSETQ. This CDR3 is 14 amino acids long. With 2 bases removed from V and 4 bases from J, the gap between germline ends came to 9 bases. The CDR3 DNA reads as TGCGCCAGCAGCTTACAGGGTAGCACCGGGGAGCTGTTTTTT. Amino acids: CASSLQGSTGELFF.

The chain recombines TRBV27 with TRBJ2-1; D unresolved. The CDR3 has 18 residues. The ends were cut back, 2 bases at V and 0 bases at J, with 17 bases in the middle. CDR1 is MNHEY and CDR2 is SMNVEV in the germline V gene (reference sequence). The CDR3: CASSLGVARSSSYNEQFF. CDR3 coding DNA: TGTGCCAGCAGTTTAGGGGTAGCTCGGAGCAGCTCCTACAATGAGCAGTTCTTC.

The V gene is TRBV5-6, the J gene TRBJ2-1; possibly TRBD2 for D (5 bases). The CDR3 consists of 13 residues. Deletions cut 0 bases from V and 7 bases from J, with 8 bases between. The germline V gene has CDR1 SGHDT and CDR2 YYEEEE. The CDR3 protein is CASSLERGNEQFF. The CDR3 nucleotides read TGTGCCAGCAGCTTGGAGAGAGGGAATGAGCAGTTCTTC.

V usage is TRBV19 and J usage is TRBJ1-1; no clear D gene. Per germline, CDR1 LNHDA and CDR2 SQIVND (reference sequence). This CDR3 has 12 amino acids. Trimming took off 10 bases at V and 4 bases at J, with 13 bases between the two ends. CDR3 residues: CATTTVGTEAFF. The CDR3 nucleotides read TGTGCCACTACTACCGTTGGCACTGAAGCTTTCTTT.